These T cell receptor beta chains were read from a single sample in a study of shared clonotypes between healthy human individuals. Assay: immunoSEQ multiplex PCR; the TCRdb copy retains only in-frame clones and omits some. Of more than 550,000 clones listed, 90% to 95% are singletons. The specimen was naive CD8+ T cells sorted from blood. All receptors come from a man aged 30 to 39 in good health. The CDR3 runs from the conserved cysteine through the conserved F or W. A D gene is named only where the DNA matches it firmly. Clone size appears in some rows only: once, few, many, or a class for an expanded clone.

J: TRBJ2-1
size: .
V: TRBV6-4
D: .
CDR3: CASSRRLGTLMNNEQFF
DNA: TGTGCCAGCAGTCGCCGGTTGGGCACCCTGATGAACAATGAGCAGTTCTTC

J: TRBJ2-7
size: .
V: TRBV28
D: .
CDR3: CASSPTASPHEQYF
DNA: TGTGCCAGCAGTCCCACAGCCTCCCCCCACGAGCAGTACTTC

J: TRBJ2-7
size: .
V: TRBV7-9
D: .
CDR3: CASSIDFSYEQYF
DNA: TGTGCCAGCAGCATCGACTTTTCCTACGAGCAGTACTTC

J: TRBJ2-5
size: .
V: TRBV4-2
D: .
CDR3: CASSQGHGRHPWETQYF
DNA: TGTGCCAGCAGCCAAGGACATGGCCGACACCCTTGGGAGACCCAGTACTTC

J: TRBJ2-7
size: .
V: TRBV4-2
D: .
CDR3: CASSQERGLPHEQYF
DNA: TGTGCCAGCAGCCAAGAACGAGGGCTCCCCCACGAGCAGTACTTC

J: TRBJ1-2
size: .
V: TRBV11-2
D: .
CDR3: CASSLGLTLDYGYTF
DNA: TGTGCCAGCAGCTTAGGCTTAACATTGGACTATGGCTACACCTTC

J: TRBJ2-5
size: few
V: TRBV7-9
D: .
CDR3: CASSPLDGQETQYF
DNA: TGTGCCAGCAGCCCCCTAGACGGGCAAGAGACCCAGTACTTC

J: TRBJ2-1
size: .
V: TRBV11-2
D: TRBD2
CDR3: CASGTSGSSYNEQFF
DNA: TGTGCCAGCGGGACTAGCGGGAGCTCCTACAATGAGCAGTTCTTC

J: TRBJ2-6
size: once
V: TRBV30
D: .
CDR3: CAWSVGAGANVLTF
DNA: TGTGCCTGGAGTGTAGGGGCTGGGGCCAACGTCCTGACTTTC

J: TRBJ1-3
size: .
V: TRBV4-1
D: .
CDR3: CASSQVLTRDTIYF
DNA: TGCGCCAGCAGCCAAGTTCTGACAAGAGACACCATATATTTT

J: TRBJ2-2
size: many
V: TRBV6-1
D: TRBD2
CDR3: CASSEGAGDTGELFF
DNA: TGTGCCAGCAGTGAAGGGGCGGGGGACACCGGGGAGCTGTTTTTT

J: TRBJ2-1
size: .
V: TRBV27
D: .
CDR3: CASSLGYPYNEQFF
DNA: TGTGCCAGCAGCCTCGGCTACCCCTACAATGAGCAGTTCTTC

J: TRBJ2-2
size: .
V: TRBV11-3
D: .
CDR3: CASSLFSGELFF
DNA: TGTGCCAGCAGCTTATTTTCCGGGGAGCTGTTTTTT

J: TRBJ2-2
size: .
V: TRBV28
D: .
CDR3: CASGSRKTGRLNGELFF
DNA: TGTGCCAGCGGCTCCCGAAAAACCGGGAGATTGAACGGGGAGCTGTTTTTT

J: TRBJ2-7
size: .
V: TRBV10-3
D: TRBD2
CDR3: CAISESVREAGNYYEQYF
DNA: TGTGCCATCAGTGAGTCGGTGCGGGAGGCAGGAAACTACTACGAGCAGTACTTC

J: TRBJ2-1
size: .
V: TRBV7-2
D: .
CDR3: CASSFDSTSSYNEQFF
DNA: TGTGCCAGCAGCTTTGACTCAACGAGCTCCTACAATGAGCAGTTCTTC

J: TRBJ2-5
size: .
V: TRBV5-4
D: TRBD2
CDR3: CASSLGLAGAETQYF
DNA: TGTGCCAGCAGCTTAGGACTAGCGGGAGCAGAGACCCAGTACTTC

J: TRBJ2-7
size: .
V: TRBV10-1
D: TRBD1
CDR3: CASSEGQGDEQYF
DNA: TGCGCCAGCAGTGAAGGACAGGGAGACGAGCAGTACTTC

J: TRBJ2-1
size: .
V: TRBV5-1
D: .
CDR3: CASSPSEYNEQFF
DNA: TGCGCCAGCAGCCCTAGCGAGTACAATGAGCAGTTCTTC

J: TRBJ1-1
size: .
V: TRBV4-3
D: .
CDR3: CASSQGYQGMNTEAFF
DNA: TGCGCCAGCAGCCAAGGATATCAGGGAATGAACACTGAAGCTTTCTTT

J: TRBJ1-2
size: .
V: TRBV11-2
D: .
CDR3: CASSLGNGYTF
DNA: TGTGCCAGCAGCTTAGGGAACGGCTACACCTTC

J: TRBJ1-2
size: .
V: TRBV4-3
D: .
CDR3: CASSQGPIYGYTF
DNA: TGCGCCAGCAGCCAAGGGCCGATCTATGGCTACACCTTC

J: TRBJ2-3
size: .
V: TRBV9
D: .
CDR3: CASSVGVREPTDTQYF
DNA: TGTGCCAGCAGCGTAGGCGTTAGAGAGCCCACAGATACGCAGTATTTT

J: TRBJ2-7
size: .
V: TRBV7-7
D: .
CDR3: CASSLGDREQYF
DNA: TGTGCCAGCAGCTTGGGGGACCGCGAGCAGTACTTC

J: TRBJ2-1
size: .
V: TRBV7-9
D: TRBD1
CDR3: CASSLSPGQGARNEQFF
DNA: TGTGCCAGCAGCTTATCTCCGGGACAGGGGGCGCGTAATGAGCAGTTCTTC

J: TRBJ2-7
size: .
V: TRBV27
D: .
CDR3: CASSFSQGLTTPYEQYF
DNA: TGTGCCAGCAGTTTCTCCCAGGGACTTACAACTCCCTACGAGCAGTACTTC

J: TRBJ2-1
size: .
V: TRBV29-1
D: .
CDR3: CSVSVSAGYNEQFF
DNA: TGCAGCGTTTCGGTCTCCGCCGGCTACAATGAGCAGTTCTTC

J: TRBJ2-7
size: .
V: TRBV4-3
D: .
CDR3: CASSQDLYRQPYEQYF
DNA: TGCGCCAGCAGCCAAGATCTCTATCGACAGCCCTACGAGCAGTACTTC

J: TRBJ2-2
size: .
V: TRBV10-3
D: TRBD1
CDR3: CAISEMTGGRVTGELFF
DNA: TGTGCCATCAGTGAGATGACAGGGGGCCGTGTCACCGGGGAGCTGTTTTTT

J: TRBJ2-1
size: .
V: TRBV5-4
D: TRBD2
CDR3: CASREGLANEQFF
DNA: TGTGCCAGCAGGGAGGGACTAGCGAATGAGCAGTTCTTC

J: TRBJ2-7
size: .
V: TRBV9
D: .
CDR3: CASSAQGTPGYEQYF
DNA: TGTGCCAGCAGCGCACAGGGAACCCCTGGCTACGAGCAGTACTTC

J: TRBJ2-7
size: .
V: TRBV18
D: TRBD1
CDR3: CASSPGQGFYEQYF
DNA: TGTGCCAGCTCACCGGGACAGGGATTCTACGAGCAGTACTTC

J: TRBJ2-1
size: once
V: TRBV19
D: .
CDR3: CASSLTPIREQFF
DNA: TGTGCCAGTAGTTTGACTCCGATCCGGGAGCAGTTCTTC

J: TRBJ2-7
size: .
V: TRBV29-1
D: .
CDR3: CSVPQGGAGEQYF
DNA: TGCAGCGTCCCGCAGGGGGGAGCGGGCGAGCAGTACTTC

J: TRBJ2-3
size: .
V: TRBV6-4
D: .
CDR3: CASSDSTLQGNTDTQYF
DNA: TGTGCCAGCAGTGACTCTACATTACAGGGAAACACAGATACGCAGTATTTT

J: TRBJ2-2
size: .
V: TRBV28
D: .
CDR3: CASSLGNLDTGELFF
DNA: TGTGCCAGCAGTTTAGGCAATTTGGACACCGGGGAGCTGTTTTTT

J: TRBJ2-5
size: .
V: TRBV5-1
D: TRBD1
CDR3: CASSTLGTGPKQETQYF
DNA: TGCGCCAGCAGCACCCTCGGGACAGGGCCCAAACAAGAGACCCAGTACTTC

J: TRBJ1-1
size: .
V: TRBV7-6
D: .
CDR3: CASSPDPDTEAFF
DNA: TGTGCCAGCAGCCCGGACCCAGACACTGAAGCTTTCTTT

J: TRBJ2-7
size: .
V: TRBV6-1
D: TRBD1
CDR3: CASSFRGRYYEQYF
DNA: TGTGCCAGCAGTTTCAGGGGGCGCTACTACGAGCAGTACTTC

J: TRBJ2-1
size: .
V: TRBV5-1
D: TRBD2
CDR3: CASSFSSGSNHEQFF
DNA: TGCGCCAGCAGCTTCTCCAGCGGGAGTAATCATGAGCAGTTCTTC

J: TRBJ2-3
size: .
V: TRBV19
D: .
CDR3: CASSIRVLEDRDLTDTQYF
DNA: TGTGCCAGTAGTATACGTGTGTTGGAGGACAGAGACCTCACAGATACGCAGTATTTT